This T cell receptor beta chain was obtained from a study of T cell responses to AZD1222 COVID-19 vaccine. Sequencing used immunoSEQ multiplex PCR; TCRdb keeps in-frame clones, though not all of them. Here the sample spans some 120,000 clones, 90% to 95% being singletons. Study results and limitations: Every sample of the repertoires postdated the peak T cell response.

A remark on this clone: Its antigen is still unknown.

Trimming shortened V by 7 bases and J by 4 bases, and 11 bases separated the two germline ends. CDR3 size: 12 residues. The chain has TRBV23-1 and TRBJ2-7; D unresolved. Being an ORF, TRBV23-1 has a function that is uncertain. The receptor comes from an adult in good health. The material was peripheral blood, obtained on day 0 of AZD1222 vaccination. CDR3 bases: TGCGCCAGCACGTTCAGAAATTACGAGCAGTACTTC. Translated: CASTFRNYEQYF.